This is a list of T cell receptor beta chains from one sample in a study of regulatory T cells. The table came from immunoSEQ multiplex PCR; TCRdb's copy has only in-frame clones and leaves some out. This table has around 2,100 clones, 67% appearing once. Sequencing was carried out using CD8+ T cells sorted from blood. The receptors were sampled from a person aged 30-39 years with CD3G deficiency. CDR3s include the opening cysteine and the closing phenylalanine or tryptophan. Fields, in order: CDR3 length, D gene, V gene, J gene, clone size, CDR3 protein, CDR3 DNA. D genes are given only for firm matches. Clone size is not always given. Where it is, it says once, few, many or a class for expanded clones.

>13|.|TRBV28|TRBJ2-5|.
CASRGDGQETQYF
TGTGCCAGCAGGGGGGACGGCCAAGAGACCCAGTACTTC
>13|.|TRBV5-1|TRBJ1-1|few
CASSWTVNTEAFF
TGCGCCAGCAGCTGGACAGTGAACACTGAAGCTTTCTTT
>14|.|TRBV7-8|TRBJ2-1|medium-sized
CASSPQGWGNEQFF
TGTGCCAGCAGCCCACAGGGATGGGGCAATGAGCAGTTCTTC
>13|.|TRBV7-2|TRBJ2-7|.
CASSLVPGTEQYF
TGTGCCAGCAGCTTAGTTCCAGGCACCGAGCAGTACTTC
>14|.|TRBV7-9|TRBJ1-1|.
CASSFGGTDTEAFF
TGTGCCAGCAGCTTCGGGGGGACGGACACTGAAGCTTTCTTT
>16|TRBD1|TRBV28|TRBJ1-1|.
CASSLGTGGWNTEAFF
TGTGCCAGCAGTTTAGGGACAGGGGGCTGGAACACTGAAGCTTTCTTT
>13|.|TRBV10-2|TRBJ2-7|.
CASSESGVGEQYF
TGCGCCAGCAGTGAGTCGGGGGTGGGGGAGCAGTACTTC
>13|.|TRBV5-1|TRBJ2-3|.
CASSLGPTDTQYF
TGCGCCAGCAGCTTGGGCCCAACAGATACGCAGTATTTT
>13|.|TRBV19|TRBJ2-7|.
CASSLDSSYEQYF
TGTGCCAGTAGTTTGGACAGCTCCTACGAGCAGTACTTC
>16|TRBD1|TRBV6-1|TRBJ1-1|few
CASSEYGDRVGTEAFF
TGTGCCAGCAGTGAATATGGGGACAGGGTGGGCACTGAAGCTTTCTTT
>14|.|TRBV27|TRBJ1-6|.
CASSLGGLNSPLHF
TGTGCCAGCAGTTTGGGGGGGCTGAATTCACCCCTCCACTTT
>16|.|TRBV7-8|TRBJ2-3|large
CASSQWTVGGADTQYF
TGTGCCAGCAGCCAATGGACAGTGGGAGGGGCAGATACGCAGTATTTT
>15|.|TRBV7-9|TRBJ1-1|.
CASSPPTELNTEAFF
TGTGCCAGCAGCCCCCCGACAGAACTGAACACTGAAGCTTTCTTT
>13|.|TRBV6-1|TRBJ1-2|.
CASVNRELYGYTF
TGTGCCAGCGTCAACAGGGAACTCTATGGCTACACCTTC
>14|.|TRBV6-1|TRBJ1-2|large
CASIDSRANYGYTF
TGTGCCAGCATCGACAGCCGAGCTAACTATGGCTACACCTTC
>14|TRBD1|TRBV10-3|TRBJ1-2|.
CAISESGTGYGYTF
TGTGCCATCAGTGAGTCGGGGACAGGGTACGGCTACACCTTC
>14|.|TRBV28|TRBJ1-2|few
CATGYTINPYGYTF
TGTGCCACCGGGTACACAATTAACCCCTATGGCTACACCTTC
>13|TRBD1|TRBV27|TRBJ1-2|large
CASSDRGDYGYTF
TGTGCCAGCAGTGACAGGGGGGACTATGGCTACACCTTC
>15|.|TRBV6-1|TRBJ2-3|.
CASSEDGRSTDTQYF
TGTGCCAGCAGTGAAGATGGGAGAAGCACAGATACGCAGTATTTT
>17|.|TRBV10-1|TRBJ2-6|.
CASSEGPKPSGANVLTF
TGCGCCAGCAGTGAAGGGCCGAAGCCATCTGGGGCCAACGTCCTGACTTTC
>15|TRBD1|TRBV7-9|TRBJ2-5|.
CASSETQGAGETQYF
TGTGCCAGCAGCGAGACACAGGGGGCGGGGGAGACCCAGTACTTC
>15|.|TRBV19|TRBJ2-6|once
CASSLQGSGANVLTF
TGTGCCAGTAGTCTTCAGGGCTCTGGGGCCAACGTCCTGACTTTC
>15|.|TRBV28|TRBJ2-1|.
CASSLWGGGDNEQFF
TGTGCCAGCAGTTTATGGGGAGGTGGGGACAATGAGCAGTTCTTC
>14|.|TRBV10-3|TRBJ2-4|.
CAISPGGGKNIQYF
TGTGCCATCAGTCCAGGCGGAGGCAAAAACATTCAGTACTTC
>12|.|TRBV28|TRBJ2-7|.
CASSSGSHEQYF
TGTGCCAGCAGTTCCGGGAGCCACGAGCAGTACTTC
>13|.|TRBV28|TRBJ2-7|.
CASSSEVGYEQYF
TGTGCCAGCAGTTCGGAGGTCGGGTACGAGCAGTACTTC
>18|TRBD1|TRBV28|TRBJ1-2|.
CASSYLLASDRENYGYTF
TGTGCCAGCAGTTATCTTTTGGCTAGTGACAGGGAGAACTATGGCTACACCTTC
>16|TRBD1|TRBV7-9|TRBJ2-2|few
CASSPRTGDASGELFF
TGTGCCAGCAGCCCTCGGACAGGCGATGCCTCCGGCGAGCTGTTTTTT
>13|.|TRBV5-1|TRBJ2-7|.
CASSFGVGYEQYF
TGCGCCAGCAGCTTCGGGGTCGGGTACGAGCAGTACTTC
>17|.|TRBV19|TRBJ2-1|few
CASSIGTPRLGGNEQFF
TGTGCCAGTAGTATAGGGACTCCGAGGCTCGGCGGCAATGAGCAGTTCTTC
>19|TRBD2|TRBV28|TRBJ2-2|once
CASSSLRLAGTKATGELFF
TGTGCCAGCAGTTCCCTCCGGCTAGCGGGAACGAAGGCCACCGGGGAGCTGTTTTTT
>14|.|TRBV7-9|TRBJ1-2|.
CASSLGAEGYGYTF
TGTGCCAGCAGCTTAGGGGCGGAGGGTTATGGCTACACCTTC
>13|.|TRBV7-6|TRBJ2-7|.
CASSLTGESEQYF
TGTGCCAGCAGCTTAACCGGGGAGAGCGAGCAGTACTTC
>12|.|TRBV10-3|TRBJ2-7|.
CAISETGYEQYF
TGTGCCATCAGTGAAACGGGCTACGAGCAGTACTTC
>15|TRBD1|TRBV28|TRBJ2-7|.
CASSLRTGGSYEQYF
TGTGCCAGCAGTTTAAGGACAGGAGGCTCCTACGAGCAGTACTTC
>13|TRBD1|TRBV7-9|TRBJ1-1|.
CASSSGTATEAFF
TGTGCCAGCAGCTCAGGGACAGCCACTGAAGCTTTCTTT
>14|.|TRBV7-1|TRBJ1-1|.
CASSLGGLATEAFF
TGTGCCAGCAGCTTAGGGGGGTTGGCGACTGAAGCTTTCTTT
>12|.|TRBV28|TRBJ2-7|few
CASSSFSREQYF
TGTGCCAGCAGTTCATTCTCCCGCGAGCAGTACTTC
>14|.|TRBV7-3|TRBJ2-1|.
CASSVGDGHNEQFF
TGTGCCAGCAGCGTAGGGGATGGACACAATGAGCAGTTCTTC
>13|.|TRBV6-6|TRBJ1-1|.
CASSYRVNTEAFF
TGTGCCAGCAGTTACCGAGTGAACACTGAAGCTTTCTTT
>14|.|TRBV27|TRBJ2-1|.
CASSSPGPDNEQFF
TGTGCCAGCAGTTCTCCCGGACCCGACAATGAGCAGTTCTTC
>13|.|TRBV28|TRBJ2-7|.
CASSLRRENEQYF
TGTGCCAGCAGTCTTCGTAGGGAAAACGAGCAGTACTTC
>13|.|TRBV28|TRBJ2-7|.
CASSPRGGYEQYF
TGTGCCAGCAGTCCCCGTGGAGGCTACGAGCAGTACTTC
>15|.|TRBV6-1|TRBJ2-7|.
CASSEFRGFSYEQYF
TGTGCCAGCAGTGAATTCCGGGGGTTCTCCTACGAGCAGTACTTC
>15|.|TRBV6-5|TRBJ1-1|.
CASSYLSLGDTEAFF
TGTGCCAGCAGTTACCTATCCCTGGGGGACACTGAAGCTTTCTTT
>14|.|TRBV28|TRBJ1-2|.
CASSQNIATMGYTF
TGTGCCAGCAGCCAAAACATCGCAACTATGGGCTACACCTTC
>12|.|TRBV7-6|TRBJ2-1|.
CASSLGEGEQFF
TGTGCCAGCAGCTTAGGGGAAGGTGAGCAGTTCTTC
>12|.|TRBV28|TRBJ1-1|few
CASSFRDTEAFF
TGTGCCAGCAGTTTCAGGGACACTGAAGCTTTCTTT
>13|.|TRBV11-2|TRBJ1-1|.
CASSLSTAREAFF
TGTGCCAGCAGCTTAAGTACAGCCCGTGAAGCTTTCTTT
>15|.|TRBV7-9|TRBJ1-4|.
CASSLGLQTNEKLFF
TGTGCCAGCAGCTTAGGGTTACAAACTAATGAAAAACTGTTTTTT
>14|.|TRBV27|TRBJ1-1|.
CASSAKGLHTEAFF
TGTGCCAGCAGTGCCAAGGGGCTCCACACTGAAGCTTTCTTT
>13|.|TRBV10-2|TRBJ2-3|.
CASSESVSRAQYF
TGCGCCAGCAGTGAGTCGGTATCACGAGCCCAGTATTTT
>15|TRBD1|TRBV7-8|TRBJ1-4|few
CASSLRGTGREKLFF
TGTGCCAGCAGCCTTCGGGGGACAGGGAGGGAAAAACTGTTTTTT
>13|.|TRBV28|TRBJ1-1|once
CASSLSANTEAFF
TGTGCCAGCAGTTTAAGTGCGAACACTGAAGCTTTCTTT